The 27 T cell receptor beta chains below all came from one sample that was sequenced in a study of CD8 T cells in Susac syndrome. When the RNA was reverse transcribed, random hexamers were used with an input of about 0.5 to 1 ug. A single record per CDR3 protein comes from TCRdb applying MiXCR to the immunoSEQ multiplex PCR reads. The table lists roughly 130,000 distinct CDR3 sequences, 85% to 95% of them singletons, with over 0.09% in the top ten. The sample comprised CD4+ T cells from PBMCs. The receptor source for this set is a human donor with multiple sclerosis.

This clonotype has only one observation. The V call is TRBV28, the J call TRBJ2-4; 7 bases map to TRBD2. The CDR3 contains 16 residues. Germline loops: CDR1 MDHEN, CDR2 SYDVKM. V trimming: 2 bases; J trimming: 0 bases; junction bases outside the gene matches: 4. CDR3 loop: CASSLRDYLAKNIQYF. The CDR3 DNA sequence: TGTGCCAGCAGTTTAAGGGACTACCTAGCCAAAAACATTCAGTACTTC.

DNA for the CDR3: TGCGCCAGCCTTGAGGACGGCCTAGGCTCCAATGAGCAGTTCTTC. Protein sequence: CASLEDGLGSNEQFF. This chain links TRBV5-1 with TRBJ2-1; D is undetermined. With 7 bases removed from V and 6 bases from J, the gap between germline ends came to 20 bases. CDR1 SGHRS and CDR2 YFSETQ come from the germline V gene. This CDR3 region has 15 residues.

The chain joins TRBV14 to TRBJ2-1; TRBD1 or TRBD2 may be the D gene (6 bases each). Germline lookup yields CDR1 SGHDN and CDR2 FVKESK. CDR3 length: 15 residues. The V end was cut by 5 bases, the J end by 3 bases, with 14 bases between. CDR3: CASSDVRGLYNEQFF. The CDR3 DNA is TGTGCCAGCAGCGACGTTCGGGGGCTCTACAATGAGCAGTTCTTC.

V usage is TRBV28 and J usage is TRBJ2-3; 10 bases line up with TRBD2. The length of the CDR3 is 15 residues. The J segment lost 4 bases and the V segment lost 6 bases, leaving 7 bases of the junction unmatched. Germline loops: CDR1 MDHEN, CDR2 SYDVKM. CDR3: CASSPASGGADTQYF. The CDR3 region has the DNA TGTGCCAGCAGCCCCGCTAGCGGGGGAGCAGATACGCAGTATTTT.

The rearrangement links TRBV19 to TRBJ1-5; D may be TRBD1 (5 bases). V lost 3 bases and J 4 bases, leaving 16 bases between the germline ends. This CDR3 is built from 16 residues. CDR1 and CDR2 from the germline V gene are LNHDA and SQIVND (reference sequence). The CDR3, as DNA: TGTGCCAGTAGTATGGAGGTGGGGGGTGTAAATCAGCCCCAGCATTTT. Translated, it gives CASSMEVGGVNQPQHF.

V gene TRBV5-1 combines with J gene TRBJ2-7; 9 nucleotides line up with TRBD1. Per germline, CDR1 SGHRS and CDR2 YFSETQ. Trimming removed 0 bases from V and 3 bases from J; junction bases left unmatched: 4. CDR3 length equals 15 residues. The CDR3: CASSLAGTGIYEQYF. DNA of the CDR3: TGCGCCAGCAGCTTGGCCGGGACAGGGATCTACGAGCAGTACTTC.

This clonotype came up once. The chain couples TRBV15 to TRBJ2-3; a possible D gene is TRBD1 (6 bases). The CDR3 extends over 15 amino acids. Per the germline V gene, CDR1 is LNHNV and CDR2 is YYDKDF (reference sequence). The V gene lost 8 bases and the J gene lost 1 base, with 16 bases spanning the gap. The CDR3 nucleotides read TGTGCCACCTGGGGGCCCCTTCAAGGCACAGATACGCAGTATTTT. Translating gives CATWGPLQGTDTQYF. The complete variable domain, with remaining parts taken from reference TRBV15 and TRBJ2-3, reads DAMVIQNPRYQVTQFGKPVTLSCSQTLNHNVMYWYQQKSSQAPKLLFHYYDKDFNNEADTPDNFQSRRPNTSFCFLDIRSPGLGDTAMYLCATWGPLQGTDTQYFGPGTRLTVL.

This clonotype showed up just once. J is TRBJ1-5 and V is TRBV12-3 or TRBV12-4, with unresolved D. This CDR3 contains 16 residues. Between the trimmed V and J ends, which lost 1 base and 2 bases, there was a span of 12 bases. The CDR3 DNA is TGTGCCAGCAGTTTAGTGGGCCCTCAGGGCAATCAGCCCCAGCATTTT. Translating gives CASSLVGPQGNQPQHF.

The gene calls are TRBV20-1 and TRBJ2-2, with TRBD1 matching over 7 bases. This CDR3 is built from 15 residues. Germline assignment: CDR1 DFQATT and CDR2 SNEGSKA (reference sequence). The V and J ends lost 0 bases and 0 bases, in that order; junction bases with no gene match: 1. The CDR3 loop is CSAREGTANTGELFF. CDR3 in DNA: TGCAGTGCTAGAGAGGGGACAGCGAACACCGGGGAGCTGTTTTTT.

The chain is built from TRBV30 and TRBJ2-2; TRBD1 aligns across 10 bases. Germline V gene lookup returns CDR1 GTSNPN and CDR2 SVGIG (reference sequence). The J segment lost 5 bases and the V segment lost 3 bases, leaving 3 bases of the junction unmatched. The CDR3 consists of 14 residues. CDR3 coding DNA: TGTGCCTGGAGAACGGGACAGGGGACCGGGGAGCTGTTTTTT. Amino acids: CAWRTGQGTGELFF.

The genes are TRBV2 and TRBJ1-5, with a possible D match to TRBD1 (6 bases). Germline V CDR1 and CDR2: SNHLY, FYNNEI. Trimming took 5 bases from V and 6 from J, leaving 14 bases between them. The CDR3 has 14 amino acids. The CDR3 reads CASSSQGSGQPQHF. CDR3 sequence (DNA): TGTGCCAGCAGTTCACAGGGTTCGGGTCAGCCCCAGCATTTT.

The chain is built from TRBV27 and TRBJ1-2, with D tentatively TRBD1 (6 bases). The germline CDR1 and CDR2 sequences are MNHEY and SMNVEV (reference sequence). V lost 4 bases and J lost 2, with 8 bases in between. This CDR3 has 13 residues. The CDR3 DNA follows: TGTGCCAGCAGTTGGGGGGGCAACTATGGCTACACCTTC. Encoded protein: CASSWGGNYGYTF.

The chain has TRBV2 and TRBJ2-5; maybe TRBD2 (6 bases). The germline gives CDR1 SNHLY, CDR2 FYNNEI. This CDR3 has 13 amino acids. V was clipped by 2 bases and J by 7 bases, with 11 bases between them. CDR3 protein: CASSEPGLGTQYF. The CDR3 DNA reads as TGTGCCAGCAGTGAACCGGGACTGGGGACCCAGTACTTC.

The J gene is TRBJ2-7, the V gene TRBV7-2; either TRBD1 or TRBD2 may supply D (5 bases each). CDR1 and CDR2 from the germline V gene are SGHTA and FQGNSA. Trimming cost V 3 bases and J 4 bases, with 10 bases left between them. The CDR3 runs 13 residues. CDR3 loop: CASSFLGPYEQYF. The DNA of the CDR3 is TGTGCCAGCAGCTTTCTGGGACCATACGAGCAGTACTTC.

The gene calls are TRBV7-2 and TRBJ1-2; tentative D call: TRBD1 (5 bases). Germline CDR1 reads SGHTA; CDR2 reads FQGNSA. With 4 bases removed from V and 2 bases from J, the gap between germline ends came to 8 bases. CDR3 length equals 13 residues. The CDR3 DNA follows: TGTGCCAGCAGCTCAGGGCAGAACTATGGCTACACCTTC. This sequence encodes CASSSGQNYGYTF. Looking up the rest from reference TRBV7-2 and TRBJ1-2 gives the full variable domain: GAGVSQSPSNKVTEKGKDVELRCDPISGHTALYWYRQSLGQGLEFLIYFQGNSAPDKSGLPSDRFSAERTGGSVSTLTIQRTQQEDSAVYLCASSSGQNYGYTFGSGTRLTVV.

The V and J genes are TRBV3-1 and TRBJ1-6, with D tentatively TRBD1 (6 bases). The length of the CDR3 is 15 residues. In germline, CDR1 is LGHDT, CDR2 YNNKEL (reference sequence). V was pared by 6 bases and J by 5 bases, with 14 bases between. The CDR3 spells CASRFTGIHNSPLHF. CDR3 bases: TGTGCCAGCAGGTTCACAGGGATTCATAATTCACCCCTCCACTTT. Supplemented by reference TRBV3-1 and TRBJ1-6, the full variable domain reads DTAVSQTPKYLVTQMGNDKSIKCEQNLGHDTMYWYKQDSKKFLKIMFSYNNKELIINETVPNRFSPKSPDKAHLNLHINSLELGDSAVYFCASRFTGIHNSPLHFGNGTRLTVT.

The chain joins TRBV15 to TRBJ2-1; the match to TRBD2 covers 10 bases. Losses at the gene ends were 0 bases for V and 5 bases for J; bases not matched to a gene: 7. This CDR3 has 17 amino acids. Germline CDR1 and CDR2: LNHNV and YYDKDF (reference sequence). The CDR3 loop reads CATSRDLTSGRNNEQFF. Here the CDR3 DNA reads TGTGCCACCAGCAGAGATTTGACTAGCGGGCGCAACAATGAGCAGTTCTTC.

The V call is TRBV28, the J call TRBJ1-2; D is uncertain. There are 11 residues in the CDR3. V lost 4 bases and J 5 bases, leaving 5 bases between the germline ends. Per the germline V gene, CDR1 is MDHEN and CDR2 is SYDVKM. Written as DNA, the CDR3 is TGTGCCAGCAGTTCGAGGTATGGCTACACCTTC. It translates to CASSSRYGYTF.

The chain joins TRBV20-1 to TRBJ1-5; 7 nucleotides match TRBD1. The CDR3 contains 16 residues. Germline lookup yields CDR1 DFQATT and CDR2 SNEGSKA (reference sequence). Trimming at V came to 5 bases and at J to 0 bases, leaving 10 bases not matched to a gene. In DNA form, the CDR3 reads TGCAGTGCTCCCCCTACAGGGGCAGCTAGCAATCAGCCCCAGCATTTT. Protein: CSAPPTGAASNQPQHF.

CDR3 sequence: CSVEDPDRYNYGYTF. The CDR3 coding sequence is TGCAGCGTTGAAGACCCAGACCGGTATAACTATGGCTACACCTTC. V and J are TRBV29-1 and TRBJ1-2; the D is unclear. Germline-derived CDR1 and CDR2 are SQVTM and ANQGSEA. V gave up 0 bases and J gave up 1 base, with 12 bases separating them. This CDR3 contains 15 residues. Looking up the rest from reference TRBV29-1 and TRBJ1-2 gives the full variable domain: SAVISQKPSRDICQRGTSLTIQCQVDSQVTMMFWYRQQPGQSLTLIATANQGSEATYESGFVIDKFPISRPNLTFSTLTVSNMSPEDSSIYLCSVEDPDRYNYGYTFGSGTRLTVV.

The chain uses TRBV6-5 and TRBJ2-3, with a possible D match to TRBD2 (6 bases). There are 17 residues in the CDR3. V was pared by 2 bases and J by 7 bases, with 22 bases between. Germline-derived CDR1 and CDR2 are MNHEY and SVGAGI. Here the CDR3 reads CASSYGGGEGVGYTQYF. CDR3 nucleotides: TGTGCCAGCAGTTACGGCGGCGGGGAAGGGGTGGGATATACGCAGTATTTT.

The genes are TRBV30 and TRBJ2-3, with 8 bases that match TRBD2. The CDR3 runs 14 residues. From germline, CDR1 is GTSNPN and CDR2 SVGIG (reference sequence). Germline trimming cut 3 bases from V and 6 bases from J; bases unmatched to any gene: 8. CDR3 sequence (DNA): TGTGCCTGGAGCGTATCGGGGGGGCGCGATACGCAGTATTTT. Its protein product is CAWSVSGGRDTQYF.

CDR3 amino acids: CATSDPGTVYGYTF. CDR3 nucleotide sequence: TGTGCCACCAGTGATCCGGGAACTGTATATGGCTACACCTTC. The genes are TRBV24-1 and TRBJ1-2; D gene ambiguous. Trimming pared 3 bases from V and 5 bases from J, leaving 12 bases between. This CDR3 is 14 amino acids long. Germline values: CDR1 KGHDR, CDR2 SFDVKD.

In this sample, this clonotype turned up once. This chain links TRBV15 with TRBJ2-2; D is perhaps TRBD1 (5 bases). CDR3 length equals 14 residues. V lost 0 bases and J 6 bases, leaving 8 bases between the germline ends. CDR1 is LNHNV, CDR2 YYDKDF, per germline (reference sequence). Here the CDR3 DNA reads TGTGCCACCAGCAGAGATCTAGGGGCCGGGGAGCTGTTTTTT. Encoded protein: CATSRDLGAGELFF.

The chain is built from TRBV30 and TRBJ1-4, with 9 bases identical to TRBD1. Trimming cost V 4 bases and J 8 bases; bases outside gene matches: 5. The CDR3 consists of 13 residues. The germline V gene encodes CDR1 GTSNPN and CDR2 SVGIG (reference sequence). The CDR3: CAWTGTGTEKLFF. The DNA of the CDR3 is TGTGCCTGGACCGGGACAGGGACAGAAAAACTGTTTTTT.

The DNA of the CDR3 is TGTGCCACCAGTGGAACTCACAGCAATCAGCCCCAGCATTTT. As protein: CATSGTHSNQPQHF. The chain couples TRBV24-1 to TRBJ1-5, with no clear D. CDR1 and CDR2 (germline): KGHDR, SFDVKD. CDR3 length: 14 residues. The V gene lost 5 bases and the J gene lost 1 base, with 8 bases spanning the gap.

The chain uses TRBV18 and TRBJ2-1, with D unclear. Trimming took 2 bases from V and 5 from J, leaving 13 bases between them. The CDR3 has 15 amino acids. Germline V gives CDR1 KGHSH, CDR2 LQKENI. The CDR3 bases are TGTGCCAGCTCACCAGGCTCCACTCTCGACAATGAGCAGTTCTTC. As protein: CASSPGSTLDNEQFF.